The 4 T cell receptor beta chains given below trace back to one sample, sequenced in a study of T-cell reconstitution after alpha-beta-depleted transplantation in children. Preparation of the TCRbeta library involved a method that used unique molecular identifiers. A single record per CDR3 protein comes from TCRdb applying MiXCR to the PCR reads. The sample holds about 200,000 distinct CDR3 sequences, 6.6% seen once. The sample was PBMCs, taken before TCRalphabeta/CD19-depleted stem cell transplant. Receptors originate from a boy aged 2 to 10 with acute lymphoblastic leukemia, due to receive a stem cell transplant.

This clonotype was counted ten times or more. The V call is TRBV12-3 or TRBV12-4, the J call TRBJ2-5, with 8 bases aligning to TRBD1. The trim removed 3 bases at V and 3 bases at J, leaving 9 bases unmatched. The CDR3 has 16 amino acids. This CDR3 is CASSLNGQGGEETQYF. Here the CDR3 DNA reads TGTGCCAGCAGTTTGAACGGACAGGGAGGAGAAGAGACCCAGTACTTC.

This clonotype was counted at least ten times. The gene calls are TRBV21-1 and TRBJ1-3. TRBV21-1 is termed a pseudogene. The CDR3 covers 11 residues. The DNA of the CDR3 is TGTGCCAGCAGCCCGGGAAACACCATATATTTT. This encodes CASSPGNTIYF.

This clonotype was found many times. This chain joins TRBV12-3 or TRBV12-4 and TRBJ1-6; D not resolved. The CDR3 spans 12 residues. With 2 bases removed from V and 10 bases from J, the gap between germline ends came to 6 bases. DNA for the CDR3: TGTGCCAGCAGTTTAAGTGGATCACCCCTCCACTTT. Translating it yields CASSLSGSPLHF.

This clonotype was seen at least ten times. The rearrangement joins TRBV7-9 to TRBJ2-2; D possibly corresponds to TRBD2 (5 bases). The CDR3 sequence is 15 residues long. CDR1 is SEHNR, CDR2 FQNEAQ, per germline (reference sequence). Trimming left V 1 base short and J 4 bases short, with 10 bases between. CDR3 nucleotides: TGTGCCAGCAGCTTAGGAGGGTACGGCACCGGGGAGCTGTTTTTT. Translated: CASSLGGYGTGELFF.